The present T cell receptor beta chain was sequenced within a study of cytomegalovirus exposure and HLA in healthy donors. Unmatched junction bases numbered 10, after V lost 4 bases and J lost 0 bases. CDR1 is SGHDT, CDR2 YYEEEE, per germline. This CDR3 contains 16 residues. 13 Jbeta primers and 60 Vbeta primers were used for the PCR. TCRdb keeps only in-frame clones here, not all; method: immunoSEQ multiplex PCR. The table shows 200,000 to 250,000 clones, with approximately 78% occurring only once. The sample was PBMCs. The chain recombines TRBV5-6 with TRBJ2-7; 7 nucleotides match TRBD1. The sequence was obtained from a male donor in good health and CMV-seronegative. CDR3 in amino acids: CASSLQTGTVSYEQYF. For the CDR3, the DNA is TGTGCCAGCAGCCTACAGACCGGGACAGTCTCCTACGAGCAGTACTTC.